A selection of T cell receptor beta chains follows, all from one sample in a study of control samples from healthy donors and cancer patients. Sequencing used immunoSEQ multiplex PCR; TCRdb keeps in-frame clones, though not all of them. The table shows fewer than 45,000 clones, with roughly 90% occurring only once. Sequences were obtained from PBMCs. The receptors shown here come from a woman between 40 and 55 years old with head and neck cancer. Each CDR3 is given with its conserved first and last residue. A D gene is named only where the DNA matches it firmly. Clone size, where shown, is once, few, many, or a class for clones that have expanded.

CDR3nt | CDR3aa | d_gene | j_gene | abundance | v_gene
TGTGCCAGTAGTATAGGGGGGGTTCGTCGCAATCAGCCCCAGCATTTT | CASSIGGVRRNQPQHF | - | TRBJ1-5 | - | TRBV19
TGTGCCAGCAGTGACTCTGCGGGGGGCGGAGATACGCAGTATTTT | CASSDSAGGGDTQYF | TRBD2 | TRBJ2-3 | few | TRBV6-4
TGTGCCAGCAAGTTCGCGGCTTATAGCAATCAGCCCCAGCATTTT | CASKFAAYSNQPQHF | - | TRBJ1-5 | - | TRBV27
TGTGCCAGCAACAAGGGCTGGGAAGCTTTCTTT | CASNKGWEAFF | - | TRBJ1-1 | - | TRBV12-3/TRBV12-4
TGTGCCAGCAGCCCCCCCACGGGGGACACTGAAGCTTTCTTT | CASSPPTGDTEAFF | - | TRBJ1-1 | - | TRBV9
TGTGCCAGCAGTCCGGACAGGGGGCCAGGTTCACCCCTCCACTTT | CASSPDRGPGSPLHF | TRBD1 | TRBJ1-6 | - | TRBV3-1/TRBV3-2
TGTGCCAGCAGTAACAGCCAGAACACTGAAGCTTTCTTT | CASSNSQNTEAFF | - | TRBJ1-1 | - | TRBV12-3/TRBV12-4
TGCGCCAGCAGCTTTGTAGGGTTTAATGAAAAACTGTTTTTT | CASSFVGFNEKLFF | - | TRBJ1-4 | - | TRBV5-1
TGTGCCAGCAGCAAAAACACCGGGACAGCTGAGGAAAAACTGTTTTTT | CASSKNTGTAEEKLFF | TRBD1 | TRBJ1-4 | - | TRBV7-3
TGTGCCAGCAGCTTAAGGGCAGTCGCGAACACCGGGGAGCTGTTTTTT | CASSLRAVANTGELFF | - | TRBJ2-2 | once | TRBV5-4
TGTGCCAGCAGCCAAGGGCGAGAAAAACTGTTTTTT | CASSQGREKLFF | - | TRBJ1-4 | - | TRBV3-1/TRBV3-2
TGTGCCTGGAGTTCCTGGACGGGCTATGGCTACACCTTC | CAWSSWTGYGYTF | - | TRBJ1-2 | once | TRBV30
TGTGCCAGCAGCTTGGCCCGCTATGGGGAGGGCCGTTATGGCTACACCTTC | CASSLARYGEGRYGYTF | - | TRBJ1-2 | - | TRBV5-6
TGCGCCAGCAGCTTGGGACTAGCGGGGGGAACACTTCACAGATATACGCAGTATTTT | CASSLGLAGGTLHRYTQYF | TRBD2 | TRBJ2-3 | few | TRBV5-1
TGTGCCAGCAAGGCGGGAGGGCTCCCCGGGGAGCTGTTTTTT | CASKAGGLPGELFF | TRBD2 | TRBJ2-2 | few | TRBV11-2
TGCGCCAGCAGCCAAGAGGGGGGCGGACAGGGGGTTTTTTCCCACACAGATACGCAGTATTTT | CASSQEGGGQGVFSHTDTQYF | TRBD1 | TRBJ2-3 | - | TRBV4-1
TGTGCCAGCAGCTTGCGTCGACGATCGAACACTGAAGCTTTCTTT | CASSLRRRSNTEAFF | - | TRBJ1-1 | - | TRBV5-6
TGTGCCAGCAGCCCGAGGCTTTCGAACACTGAAGCTTTCTTT | CASSPRLSNTEAFF | - | TRBJ1-1 | - | TRBV6-5
TGCGCCAGCAGCTTGGAGGGGGGCTATGGCTACACCTTC | CASSLEGGYGYTF | - | TRBJ1-2 | - | TRBV5-1
TGTGGGGCCAGGGATATGAACACTGAAGCTTTCTTT | CGARDMNTEAFF | - | TRBJ1-1 | once | TRBV6-6
TGCGCCAGCAGTAATGCTCTAGCGGGGCCTAATGAGCAGTTCTTC | CASSNALAGPNEQFF | TRBD2 | TRBJ2-1 | - | TRBV5-1
TGTGCCAGCAGCTTAAGTACAGGCCCCTCTGGAAACACCATATATTTT | CASSLSTGPSGNTIYF | - | TRBJ1-3 | - | TRBV7-8
TGTGCCACCAGTGATCAGGGGAGAGGGACCCAGTACTTC | CATSDQGRGTQYF | - | TRBJ2-5 | - | TRBV24-1
TGCGCCAGCAGCGCGGGACAGACCATCCTCTACGAGCAGTACTTC | CASSAGQTILYEQYF | - | TRBJ2-7 | - | TRBV5-1
TGTGCCAGCGCAAAGACAGGGAACTATGGCTACACCTTC | CASAKTGNYGYTF | TRBD1 | TRBJ1-2 | once | TRBV6-5
TGTGCCAGCAGTGGGGGACTGAGGAGTCAGCCCCAGCATTTT | CASSGGLRSQPQHF | - | TRBJ1-5 | - | TRBV2
TGTGCCAGTGGGGGGGGATGGAGGGAGCAGTACTTC | CASGGGWREQYF | TRBD2 | TRBJ2-7 | - | TRBV6-5
TGTGCCAGCTCACCCGGGACCGACACCGGGGAGCTGTTTTTT | CASSPGTDTGELFF | - | TRBJ2-2 | - | TRBV18
TGTGCCTGGAGTGATTTGGCCATAAACCGGAACACCATATATTTT | CAWSDLAINRNTIYF | - | TRBJ1-3 | - | TRBV30
TGTGCCAGCAGCTCTACAGGGGGCCGCGAGACCCAGTACTTC | CASSSTGGRETQYF | TRBD1 | TRBJ2-5 | - | TRBV6-5
TGTGCCAGCAGTGAAGCGCCGCAGGGGGTAAACTATGGCTACACCTTC | CASSEAPQGVNYGYTF | TRBD1 | TRBJ1-2 | - | TRBV2
TGTGCCAGCAGTTTTCAGGGGGAAGTGAACACTGAAGCTTTCTTT | CASSFQGEVNTEAFF | TRBD1 | TRBJ1-1 | - | TRBV6-6
TGTGCCAGCAGTTCCGGGACTAGATACACAGATACGCAGTATTTT | CASSSGTRYTDTQYF | TRBD2 | TRBJ2-3 | - | TRBV7-6
TGTGCCTGGAAGATAGCGGGGACGAACGGCGGGGAGCTGTTTTTT | CAWKIAGTNGGELFF | TRBD2 | TRBJ2-2 | once | TRBV30
TGTGCCAGCAGCTTATACCTGCTCTACGAGCAGTACTTC | CASSLYLLYEQYF | - | TRBJ2-7 | - | TRBV13